A single sample is the source of the 18 T cell receptor beta chains below, sequenced in a study of technical replicates of blood from a handful of donors listed by TCRdb under 2017. The method behind the library was the immunoSEQ multiplex PCR assay. The clones in this table, taken by TCRdb from immuneACCESS, are in-frame only. Not every clone is retained; where verified, under half of the shortfall comes from an unresolved V gene, and the cause of the rest is unknown. The sample table records about 82,000 clones; roughly 95% of these occur just once. The top ten constitute more than 0.35% of the sample. Sequenced material: T cells isolated from PBMCs. The receptors were sampled from a human donor in good health.

The rearrangement links TRBV6-5 to TRBJ1-1; no reliable D call. The V gene lost 0 bases and the J gene lost 2 bases, with 7 bases spanning the gap. Germline V gives CDR1 MNHEY, CDR2 SVGAGI. The CDR3 consists of 14 residues. The CDR3 DNA reads as TGTGCCAGCAGTTACTCGGACTCCAACACTGAAGCTTTCTTT. It encodes CASSYSDSNTEAFF.

The chain carries TRBV11-3 and TRBJ2-2, with 10 bases that match TRBD2. This CDR3 region has 16 residues. Germline values: CDR1 SGHNT, CDR2 YENEEA. V dropped 5 bases and J dropped 0; count of bases not matched to a gene: 3. This CDR3 reads CASSGGLASNTGELFF. CDR3 nucleotide sequence: TGTGCCAGCAGCGGGGGACTAGCGTCGAACACCGGGGAGCTGTTTTTT.

The chain has TRBV7-2 and TRBJ1-4; the match to TRBD1 covers 7 bases. The CDR3 covers 15 residues. Germline loops: CDR1 SGHTA, CDR2 FQGNSA. The V and J ends lost 0 bases and 7 bases, in that order; junction bases with no gene match: 5. CDR3 sequence (DNA): TGTGCCAGCAGCTTAGCCGACAGGGTTACTGAAAAACTGTTTTTT. Amino acids: CASSLADRVTEKLFF. The entire variable domain, with the rest obtained from reference TRBV7-2 and TRBJ1-4, is as follows: GAGVSQSPSNKVTEKGKDVELRCDPISGHTALYWYRQSLGQGLEFLIYFQGNSAPDKSGLPSDRFSAERTGGSVSTLTIQRTQQEDSAVYLCASSLADRVTEKLFFGSGTQLSVL.

This chain links TRBV9 with TRBJ1-4; D remains unclear. CDR1 SGDLS and CDR2 YYNGEE come from the germline V gene. This CDR3 has 16 amino acids. V dropped 0 bases and J dropped 5 bases, with 14 bases sitting between them. The CDR3 protein is CASSVALEGPNEKLFF. CDR3 bases: TGTGCCAGCAGCGTAGCTTTAGAGGGCCCGAATGAAAAACTGTTTTTT.

V and J are TRBV27 and TRBJ2-2; perhaps TRBD2 as D (6 bases). The ends were cut back, 6 bases at V and 7 bases at J, with 24 bases in the middle. The CDR3 totals 17 residues. Germline V CDR1 and CDR2: MNHEY, SMNVEV (reference sequence). CDR3 in DNA: TGTGCCAGCAGAACTCTGGGACCGGGAGTTGGGGGCGGGGAGCTGTTTTTT. Residues: CASRTLGPGVGGGELFF.

This clone was found a few times. V usage is TRBV29-1 and J usage is TRBJ1-1; D not resolved. V lost 4 bases, J lost 0 bases, and 9 bases lay in between. Germline CDR1 reads SQVTM; CDR2 reads ANQGSEA. The CDR3 totals 13 residues. CDR3 nucleotides: TGCAGCGTTGGAGGGCGGATGAACACTGAAGCTTTCTTT. Translated: CSVGGRMNTEAFF.

The V gene is TRBV18, the J gene TRBJ2-3; 13 bases are shared with TRBD2. Germline values: CDR1 KGHSH, CDR2 LQKENI. The CDR3 length is 15 residues. After removal of 4 bases from V and 6 bases from J, the junction contained 4 bases not matched to a gene. CDR3 residues: CASSLGLAGTDTQYF. The CDR3 nucleotides read TGTGCCAGCTCACTGGGACTAGCGGGAACGGATACGCAGTATTTT.

V gene TRBV2 combines with J gene TRBJ1-3, with no clear D. Trimming removed 10 bases from V and 2 bases from J, with 12 bases in between. CDR1 SNHLY and CDR2 FYNNEI come from the germline V gene. CDR3 size: 13 residues. CDR3 protein: CATTDITGNTIYF. The CDR3 bases are TGTGCCACCACAGATATCACTGGAAACACCATATATTTT.

This chain connects TRBV30 to TRBJ2-3, with 8 bases that match TRBD1. CDR1 is GTSNPN and CDR2 is SVGIG in the germline V gene (reference sequence). V lost 3 bases and J lost 3; bases outside the gene matches: 5. The CDR3 is 14 amino acids. This chain's CDR3 is CAWRLQGETDTQYF. In DNA form, the CDR3 reads TGTGCCTGGAGATTACAGGGGGAAACAGATACGCAGTATTTT.

This clone was detected a few times. The V gene is TRBV7-2, the J gene TRBJ2-3, with a tentative D call TRBD2 (5 bases). With 5 bases removed from V and 4 bases from J, the gap between germline ends came to 10 bases. The V gene's germline CDR1 is SGHTA and CDR2 FQGNSA. The CDR3 consists of 13 residues. In DNA form, the CDR3 reads TGTGCCAGCAGCCCGGCCGGGGCAGATACGCAGTATTTT. This codes for CASSPAGADTQYF.

The sample holds one count of this clone. The rearrangement links TRBV7-6 to TRBJ2-1; 7 bases map to TRBD2. In germline, CDR1 is SGHVS, CDR2 FNYEAQ. V gave up 10 bases and J gave up 6 bases; unmatched junction bases: 9. CDR3 size: 13 residues. The CDR3 sequence: CAISLAPINEQFF. DNA of the CDR3: TGTGCCATCTCACTAGCGCCTATCAATGAGCAGTTCTTC.

The V and J genes are TRBV5-6 and TRBJ1-1; a possible D gene is TRBD1 (5 bases). V lost 3 bases, J lost 2 bases, and 8 bases lay in between. The germline CDR1 and CDR2 sequences are SGHDT and YYEEEE. The CDR3 runs to 13 residues. CDR3: CASSWQGNTEAFF. The CDR3 DNA reads as TGTGCCAGCAGCTGGCAGGGAAACACTGAAGCTTTCTTT.

The chain has TRBV10-1 and TRBJ2-1; 12 positions match TRBD1. The CDR3 is 14 amino acids. Trimming cost V 6 bases and J 8 bases; bases outside gene matches: 5. The germline V gene encodes CDR1 WNHNN and CDR2 SYGVQD (reference sequence). CDR3 sequence: CASRTGQGADEQFF. Written as DNA, the CDR3 is TGCGCCAGCAGGACGGGACAGGGGGCCGATGAGCAGTTCTTC.

This chain connects TRBV11-1 to TRBJ1-2, with D tentatively TRBD1 (5 bases). The CDR3 runs to 12 residues. Germline V gene sequence: CDR1 SGHAT, CDR2 FQDESV (reference sequence). Trimming left V 5 bases short and J 4 bases short, with 8 bases between. In DNA, the CDR3 is TGTGCCAGCAGCCCAGGGCCCTATGGCTACACCTTC. This codes for CASSPGPYGYTF.

CDR3 nucleotide sequence: TGTGCCAGCAGCTTAACTACTAGCGATTATAGTGAGCAGTTCTTC. Translation gives CASSLTTSDYSEQFF. This chain connects TRBV7-2 to TRBJ2-1; TRBD2 agrees at 7 bases. Per germline, CDR1 SGHTA and CDR2 FQGNSA. The CDR3 has 15 amino acids. V lost 2 bases to trimming and J lost 9 bases; unmatched junction nucleotides: 10. Variable domain in full (rest from reference TRBV7-2 and TRBJ2-1): GAGVSQSPSNKVTEKGKDVELRCDPISGHTALYWYRQSLGQGLEFLIYFQGNSAPDKSGLPSDRFSAERTGGSVSTLTIQRTQQEDSAVYLCASSLTTSDYSEQFFGPGTRLTVL.

This rearrangement joins TRBV10-3 to TRBJ2-6; TRBD1 might be the D (6 bases). V lost 5 bases, J lost 0 bases, and 17 bases lay in between. This CDR3 region has 18 residues. The germline V gene encodes CDR1 ENHRY and CDR2 SYGVKD. CDR3 region: CAISNRDTPNSGANVLTF. In DNA, the CDR3 is TGTGCCATCAGTAATCGGGACACCCCTAACTCTGGGGCCAACGTCCTGACTTTC.

The V call is TRBV7-3, the J call TRBJ2-1, with D tentatively TRBD2 (5 bases). The V gene's germline CDR1 is SGHTA and CDR2 FQGTGA. V was trimmed by 5 bases and J by 3 bases, leaving 11 bases between them. CDR3 length: 14 amino acids. The CDR3 loop reads CASSVSGIYNEQFF. Here the CDR3 DNA reads TGTGCCAGCAGCGTGAGCGGAATCTACAATGAGCAGTTCTTC. Filled out from reference TRBV7-3 and TRBJ2-1, the complete variable domain reads GAGVSQTPSNKVTEKGKYVELRCDPISGHTALYWYRQSLGQGPEFLIYFQGTGAADDSGLPNDRFFAVRPEGSVSTLKIQRTERGDSAVYLCASSVSGIYNEQFFGPGTRLTVL.

The V call is TRBV18, the J call TRBJ1-3; no clear D. Germline loops: CDR1 KGHSH, CDR2 LQKENI. V lost 4 bases and J lost 3, with 10 bases in between. The CDR3 has 14 residues. CDR3 in amino acids: CASSQQEYGNTIYF. The CDR3 DNA sequence: TGTGCCAGCTCACAGCAAGAGTATGGAAACACCATATATTTT.